This T cell receptor beta chain was recorded in a study of coeliac disease. Cells were frozen in aliquots of approximately 450,000, and one aliquot per fraction was sequenced. Libraries were prepared by immunoSEQ multiplex PCR; TCRdb keeps only in-frame clonotypes and omits some of them. The sample lists 4,000 to 6,000 clones, roughly two thirds occurring once. Study-level points and caveats: Lamina propria and intraepithelial cell fractions may contain each other's cells. Control samples showed higher TRB and TRG clonality than intraepithelial and lamina propria samples in active celiac disease. Of coeliac lamina propria samples, about 50% of the 18 held published gliadin-specific TRB sequences, versus 1 of 6 controls.

A few counts support this clone. Its specificity is not known. Germline CDR1 is SEHNR and CDR2 is FQNEAQ (reference sequence). Trimming took off 1 base at V and 2 bases at J, with 13 bases between the two ends. CDR3 length equals 16 residues. The chain joins TRBV7-9 to TRBJ2-3; D is ambiguous. The sequence derives from a woman in her seventies with celiac disease. The sequenced material came from lamina propria lymphocytes from the gut. CDR3 bases: TGTGCCAGCAGCTTAGATGACACCTTAATCACAGATACGCAGTATTTT. As protein: CASSLDDTLITDTQYF. Based on the CDR3 plus reference TRBV7-9 and TRBJ2-3, the full variable domain is DTGVSQNPRHKITKRGQNVTFRCDPISEHNRLYWYRQTLGQGPEFLTYFQNEAQLEKSRLLSDRFSAERPKGSFSTLEIQRTEQGDSAMYLCASSLDDTLITDTQYFGPGTRLTVL.